This note documents a single T cell receptor beta chain sequence. Sequencing was performed with immunoSEQ multiplex PCR; in TCRdb, only in-frame clones are kept and a portion is missing. This table holds 58,000 or so clones, roughly 89% found once. This CDR3 is 15 amino acids long. Per germline, CDR1 LNHNV and CDR2 YYDKDF (reference sequence). The V end lost 8 bases, the J end lost 4 bases, and 18 bases lay between the germline ends. The data originate from a study of T cell responses to AZD1222 COVID-19 vaccine. Across the whole study: Second doses at about 4 or about 12 weeks were pooled.

Sequencing used peripheral blood, obtained on day 0 of AZD1222 vaccination. This chain connects TRBV15 to TRBJ2-1; D gene ambiguous. This TCR derives from an adult in good health. CDR3 region: CATRPRTVTYNEQFF. The CDR3, as DNA: TGTGCCACCCGCCCCCGGACGGTGACTTACAATGAGCAGTTCTTC.